One sample yielded the 19 T cell receptor beta chains listed below, sequenced in a study of PD-L1 blockade in urothelial cancer. The sample's time point: pretreatment peripheral blood. The repertoire was sequenced with immunoSEQ multiplex PCR; TCRdb's copy has only in-frame clones and lacks some. The sample contains 65,000 to 80,000 clones, 90% of which appear only once. The sample was PBMCs, taken around atezolizumab (anti-PD-L1) treatment. The receptors were gathered from a man in his 70s with urothelial cancer.

The chain employs TRBV28 and TRBJ1-2; maybe TRBD1 (6 bases). This CDR3 region has 13 residues. Germline CDR1 reads MDHEN; CDR2 reads SYDVKM. Trimming stripped 8 bases from V and 4 bases from J, with 14 bases between. CDR3 sequence: CASRWTASYGYTF. For the CDR3, the DNA is TGTGCCAGCCGATGGACAGCCAGCTATGGCTACACCTTC.

This chain uses TRBV6-5 with TRBJ1-4; D is uncertain. Trimming pared 5 bases from V and 14 bases from J, leaving 24 bases between. The CDR3 is made up of 15 amino acids. Germline V lookup: CDR1 MNHEY, CDR2 SVGAGI. The CDR3 DNA reads TGTGCCAGCAGTACCCCTAATAGGACGCCGGGAGATCTGTTTTTT. Protein sequence: CASSTPNRTPGDLFF.

CDR3 in amino acids: CASSPPTTGGLGTEAFF. CDR3 in DNA: TGTGCCAGCTCACCGCCTACGACAGGGGGCCTAGGCACTGAAGCTTTCTTT. This rearrangement joins TRBV18 to TRBJ1-1, with 10 bases matching TRBD1. Germline CDR1 and CDR2: KGHSH and LQKENI. The CDR3 runs 17 residues. The V gene end was trimmed by 3 bases and the J gene end by 4 bases; junction bases not matched to a gene: 11.

V usage is TRBV28 and J usage is TRBJ2-1, with D possibly TRBD1 on 6 matching bases. In germline, CDR1 is MDHEN, CDR2 SYDVKM. V was shortened by 6 bases and J by 6 bases, with 15 bases between the two germline ends. This CDR3 is built from 14 residues. The CDR3, as DNA: TGTGCCAGCAGGGGGGCGAATAGAGCCAATGAGCAGTTCTTC. This sequence encodes CASRGANRANEQFF.

The chain combines TRBV12-1 with TRBJ1-5. TRBV12-1 is assigned pseudogene status. The CDR3 covers 19 residues. CDR3 nucleotide sequence: TGTGCCAGCAGCTTTCCCCGGCGGGCCGAGAATAAAGAAAATCAGCCCCAGCATTTT. As protein: CASSFPRRAENKENQPQHF.

V and J are TRBV5-1 and TRBJ2-3, with 7 bases that match TRBD1. The CDR3 runs 13 residues. After removal of 7 bases from V and 1 base from J, the junction contained 3 bases not matched to a gene. In germline, CDR1 is SGHRS, CDR2 YFSETQ. CDR3 region: CASLDRGTDTQYF. The CDR3 nucleotides read TGCGCCAGCCTAGACAGGGGCACAGATACGCAGTATTTT.

The rearrangement links TRBV28 to TRBJ2-7; maybe TRBD2 (6 bases). The CDR3 extends over 14 amino acids. The V and J ends lost 8 bases and 3 bases respectively, with 17 bases between them. Per the germline V gene, CDR1 is MDHEN and CDR2 is SYDVKM. The CDR3 DNA follows: TGTGCCAGCTACACCCACGGAGGGCTCTACGAGCAGTACTTC. Translation gives CASYTHGGLYEQYF.

The rearrangement links TRBV9 to TRBJ1-1; the D gene is possibly TRBD1 (5 bases). V lost 0 bases, J lost 0 bases, and 12 bases lay in between. The germline gives CDR1 SGDLS, CDR2 YYNGEE. The CDR3 runs to 16 residues. The CDR3 sequence is CASSVEAGYLNTEAFF. As DNA, the CDR3 is TGTGCCAGCAGCGTAGAGGCAGGGTACTTGAACACTGAAGCTTTCTTT.

This chain uses TRBV28 with TRBJ2-2, with 9 bases identical to TRBD2. Losses at the gene ends were 5 bases for V and 5 bases for J; bases not matched to a gene: 18. CDR1 and CDR2 from the germline V gene are MDHEN and SYDVKM. The CDR3 is 19 residues long. The CDR3 DNA reads TGTGCCAGCAGTCCTGTGACGGCTAGCGGGAAGTATATTACCGGGGAGCTGTTTTTT. Its translation: CASSPVTASGKYITGELFF.

The rearrangement uses TRBV6-4 and TRBJ1-5, with D possibly TRBD1 on 5 matching bases. The V end lost 0 bases, the J end lost 9 bases, and 12 bases lay between the germline ends. CDR3 length: 14 amino acids. Germline values: CDR1 MRHNA, CDR2 SNTAGT. This CDR3 reads CASSDSDTGTPQHF. CDR3 DNA: TGTGCCAGCAGTGACTCGGACACGGGTACGCCCCAGCATTTT.

The J gene is TRBJ2-7, the V gene TRBV6-5; tentatively, D is TRBD2 (6 bases). CDR1 and CDR2 (germline): MNHEY, SVGAGI. The germline V and J ends were trimmed by 6 bases and 4 bases, with 16 bases remaining between them. The CDR3 spans 14 residues. For the CDR3, the DNA is TGTGCCAGCAGCCGAGCGGACTACGCATACGAGCAGTACTTC. Translation gives CASSRADYAYEQYF.

This clone was seen only a few times. The chain uses TRBV6-4 and TRBJ2-3; tentative D call: TRBD1 (6 bases). This CDR3 contains 17 residues. Trimming stripped 0 bases from V and 10 bases from J, with 23 bases between. The germline V gene encodes CDR1 MRHNA and CDR2 SNTAGT. The CDR3 DNA follows: TGTGCCAGCAGTGACTCGAAGCGACAGGTGGAAGCTCTTCCGCAGTATTTT. This codes for CASSDSKRQVEALPQYF.

V is TRBV10-3 and J is TRBJ1-2; 7 nucleotides match TRBD1. V gave up 4 bases and J gave up 3 bases; unmatched junction bases: 5. CDR3 length: 14 residues. CDR1 is ENHRY and CDR2 is SYGVKD in the germline V gene. This CDR3 reads CAISGRGVDYGYTF. In DNA form, the CDR3 reads TGTGCCATCAGTGGCAGGGGGGTTGACTATGGCTACACCTTC.

This chain joins TRBV6-6 and TRBJ1-1; no clear D gene. CDR1 MNHNY and CDR2 SVGAGI come from the germline V gene (reference sequence). V was clipped by 5 bases and J by 3 bases, with 19 bases between them. CDR3 length: 16 residues. The CDR3 nucleotides are TGTGCCAGCAGTACTCGAATGTCAGGACTGGACACTGAAGCTTTCTTT. Translated: CASSTRMSGLDTEAFF.

The gene calls are TRBV18 and TRBJ2-7; 7 positions agree with TRBD1. The J segment lost 1 base and the V segment lost 2 bases, leaving 2 bases of the junction unmatched. Germline-derived CDR1 and CDR2 are KGHSH and LQKENI. The CDR3 covers 14 residues. The CDR3 here is CASSPGDSSYEQYF. CDR3 in DNA: TGTGCCAGCTCACCAGGGGACAGTTCCTACGAGCAGTACTTC. The variable domain in full, completed from reference TRBV18 and TRBJ2-7, reads NAGVMQNPRHLVRRRGQEARLRCSPMKGHSHVYWYRQLPEEGLKFMVYLQKENIIDESGMPKERFSAEFPKEGPSILRIQQVVRGDSAAYFCASSPGDSSYEQYFGPGTRLTVT.

This clone is a singleton in its sample. The V call is TRBV4-1, the J call TRBJ2-5; tentative D call: TRBD2 (6 bases). Trimming removed 0 bases from V and 2 bases from J, with 16 bases in between. The CDR3 has 17 residues. Germline V gene lookup returns CDR1 MGHRA and CDR2 YSYEKL. This CDR3 reads CASSQEVLGRDQETQYF. The CDR3 DNA reads TGCGCCAGCAGCCAAGAAGTCCTTGGGCGGGATCAAGAGACCCAGTACTTC.

The rearrangement joins TRBV21-1 to TRBJ1-4; TRBD1, as called in the table, went unchecked against the DNA. TRBV21-1 is an annotated pseudogene. This CDR3 region has 14 residues. CDR3 DNA: TGTGCCAGCAGCAGAACAGGGGGCCGGGAAAAACTGTTTTTT. Protein product: CASSRTGGREKLFF.

The genes are TRBV2 and TRBJ1-5, with D unclear. Looked up from germline, CDR1 is SNHLY and CDR2 is FYNNEI. The CDR3 loop spans 16 amino acids. V dropped 6 bases and J dropped 3 bases, with 18 bases sitting between them. The CDR3 here is CASRRGSGVPNQPQHF. In nucleotides, the CDR3 is TGTGCCAGCAGGAGAGGGTCGGGAGTCCCCAATCAGCCCCAGCATTTT.

This clone was observed once. The chain is built from TRBV7-9 and TRBJ2-7; tentatively, D is TRBD2 (6 bases). V lost 6 bases and J 5 bases, leaving 17 bases between the germline ends. The CDR3 spans 14 residues. Per the germline V gene, CDR1 is SEHNR and CDR2 is FQNEAQ (reference sequence). In DNA form, the CDR3 reads TGTGCCAGCAGTAAAGAGGGTCGGGAGAACGAGCAGTACTTC. This codes for CASSKEGRENEQYF.